These 32 T cell receptor beta chains share one sample of origin, sequenced in a study of blood T cell repertoires in COVID-19. The data were produced by immunoSEQ multiplex PCR, yet TCRdb's version contains in-frame clones alone and is incomplete. The sample shows roughly 320,000 clones, roughly 86% of them seen only once. Sample: peripheral blood. Receptor source: an older man with acute or convalescent COVID-19.

This chain joins TRBV27 and TRBJ2-3; D may be TRBD2 (5 bases). V dropped 6 bases and J dropped 3 bases, with 7 bases sitting between them. The CDR3 spans 12 residues. The germline V gene encodes CDR1 MNHEY and CDR2 SMNVEV (reference sequence). DNA of the CDR3: TGTGCCAGCAGGAGGGAGACAGATACGCAGTATTTT. Translated: CASRRETDTQYF.

The genes are TRBV28 and TRBJ2-7; 14 bases line up with TRBD2. This CDR3 has 16 residues. The junction had 5 bases not matched to a gene; V was cut back by 4 bases and J by 3 bases. CDR1 and CDR2 (germline): MDHEN, SYDVKM. The CDR3 bases are TGTGCCAGCAGTTCACACGGGACTAGCGGGAGCTACGAGCAGTACTTC. Protein: CASSSHGTSGSYEQYF.

The chain recombines TRBV27 with TRBJ2-2; possibly TRBD2 for D (6 bases). CDR3 length equals 17 residues. V dropped 1 base and J dropped 5 bases, with 17 bases sitting between them. The germline V gene encodes CDR1 MNHEY and CDR2 SMNVEV (reference sequence). For the CDR3, the DNA is TGTGCCAGCAGTTTATTAGGGCGGGGCCTGCGGACCGGGGAGCTGTTTTTT. This encodes CASSLLGRGLRTGELFF.

The rearrangement uses TRBV6-5 and TRBJ1-4, with D maybe TRBD1 (5 bases). The CDR3 spans 11 residues. The V end lost 6 bases, the J end lost 12 bases, and 11 bases lay between the germline ends. Germline-derived CDR1 and CDR2 are MNHEY and SVGAGI. CDR3 sequence reads: CASSPGTQLFF. CDR3 nucleotides: TGTGCCAGCAGCCCCGGGACTCAACTGTTTTTT.

The V gene is TRBV12-3 or TRBV12-4, the J gene TRBJ1-4; no firm D call. V was pared by 3 bases and J by 8 bases, with 7 bases between. There are 12 residues in the CDR3. CDR3 in DNA: TGTGCCAGCAGTTTGGCCGGGGAAAAACTGTTTTTT. Protein product: CASSLAGEKLFF.

The chain joins TRBV6-1 to TRBJ2-1, with a possible D match to TRBD2 (6 bases). Germline values: CDR1 MNHNS, CDR2 SASEGT. The CDR3 is 16 residues long. Trimming left V 3 bases short and J 6 bases short, with 18 bases between. The chain's CDR3 is CASSDLGAFGGNEQFF. DNA of the CDR3: TGTGCCAGCAGTGACTTAGGAGCGTTCGGGGGCAATGAGCAGTTCTTC.

The chain carries TRBV28 and TRBJ2-2, with D uncertain. The CDR3 is 13 amino acids. The germline V gene has CDR1 MDHEN and CDR2 SYDVKM. Trimming removed 5 bases from V and 6 bases from J, with 10 bases in between. CDR3 DNA: TGTGCCAGCAGTCTCCAGATGCCCGGGGAGCTGTTTTTT. Translated, it gives CASSLQMPGELFF. Supplemented by reference TRBV28 and TRBJ2-2, the full variable domain reads DVKVTQSSRYLVKRTGEKVFLECVQDMDHENMFWYRQDPGLGLRLIYFSYDVKMKEKGDIPEGYSVSREKKERFSLILESASTNQTSMYLCASSLQMPGELFFGEGSRLTVL.

The chain joins TRBV10-3 to TRBJ2-3, with unresolved D. The CDR3 contains 14 residues. In germline, CDR1 is ENHRY, CDR2 SYGVKD. With 2 bases removed from V and 9 bases from J, the gap between germline ends came to 15 bases. CDR3 region: CAISEDQTLQTQYF. The CDR3 DNA sequence: TGTGCCATCAGTGAGGATCAGACTCTCCAGACGCAGTATTTT.

This clone was found once. The V call is TRBV7-2, the J call TRBJ2-3; 16 nucleotides agree with TRBD2. This CDR3 region has 17 residues. CDR1 is SGHTA and CDR2 is FQGNSA in the germline V gene. Germline trimming cut 3 bases from V and 3 bases from J; bases unmatched to any gene: 3. CDR3 in amino acids: CASSLGLAGGPTDTQYF. As DNA, the CDR3 is TGTGCCAGCAGCTTGGGACTAGCGGGAGGGCCGACAGATACGCAGTATTTT.

The rearrangement links TRBV24-1 to TRBJ1-1; no clear D gene. The V end was cut by 5 bases, the J end by 5 bases, with 5 bases between. CDR3 length equals 11 residues. Germline V lookup: CDR1 KGHDR, CDR2 SFDVKD. The DNA for the CDR3 is TGTGCCACCAGTGTATTTACTGAAGCTTTCTTT. This translates into CATSVFTEAFF.

The chain has TRBV7-6 and TRBJ1-2, with D uncertain. Trimming left V 1 base short and J 6 bases short, with 12 bases between. The CDR3 spans 14 residues. Germline CDR1 is SGHVS and CDR2 is FNYEAQ. CDR3 in amino acids: CASSLGGSFDGYTF. The CDR3 DNA sequence: TGTGCCAGCAGCTTAGGCGGCAGCTTTGATGGCTACACCTTC.

CDR3 residues: CASSEEFLASTEAFF. The CDR3 DNA sequence: TGTGCCAGCAGTGAAGAGTTTTTGGCCTCCACTGAAGCTTTCTTT. V is TRBV2 and J is TRBJ1-1; D is undetermined. The CDR3 is made up of 15 amino acids. In germline, CDR1 is SNHLY, CDR2 FYNNEI. Trimming left V 1 base short and J 4 bases short, with 13 bases between.

The gene calls are TRBV7-2 and TRBJ1-6; D might be TRBD1 (6 bases). CDR1 is SGHTA, CDR2 FQGNSA, per germline. This CDR3 has 16 amino acids. The V gene lost 5 bases and the J gene lost 5 bases, with 16 bases spanning the gap. The CDR3: CASSMAGTNNNSPLHF. CDR3 nucleotides: TGTGCCAGCAGCATGGCCGGGACAAATAATAATTCACCCCTCCACTTT.

A single count supports this clone. The J gene is TRBJ1-2, the V gene TRBV6-1, with D perhaps TRBD1 (6 bases). This CDR3 has 14 amino acids. Germline loops: CDR1 MNHNS, CDR2 SASEGT. The ends were cut back, 0 bases at V and 7 bases at J, with 12 bases in the middle. Here the CDR3 DNA reads TGTGCCAGCAGTGAAGCGCTACAGGGTTCTGGCTACACCTTC. It specifies CASSEALQGSGYTF.

Here the CDR3 reads CASSSRNEQFF. The CDR3 nucleotides are TGTGCCAGCAGTTCCAGGAATGAGCAGTTCTTC. The rearrangement joins TRBV27 to TRBJ2-1; D remains ambiguous. Trimming stripped 4 bases from V and 7 bases from J, with 5 bases between. There are 11 residues in the CDR3. The germline gives CDR1 MNHEY, CDR2 SMNVEV (reference sequence).

The rearrangement joins TRBV19 to TRBJ1-5; TRBD1 is a possible D gene (6 bases). The ends were cut back, 6 bases at V and 4 bases at J, with 10 bases in the middle. Germline CDR1 reads LNHDA; CDR2 reads SQIVND (reference sequence). This CDR3 has 13 amino acids. The DNA of the CDR3 is TGTGCCAGTAGGGCCAGGGGTAATCAGCCCCAGCATTTT. Protein product: CASRARGNQPQHF.

V and J are TRBV9 and TRBJ2-1; 11 bases align to TRBD1. Per the germline V gene, CDR1 is SGDLS and CDR2 is YYNGEE. Germline trimming cut 4 bases from V and 8 bases from J; bases unmatched to any gene: 11. The CDR3 is made up of 16 amino acids. CDR3 DNA sequence: TGTGCCAGCAGCTTGTACCGGGACAGGGGGTTGGATGAGCAGTTCTTC. Translated: CASSLYRDRGLDEQFF.

In nucleotides, the CDR3 is TGTGCCAGCAGTTTAGCAGGGTACTATGGCTACACCTTC. Residues: CASSLAGYYGYTF. The chain joins TRBV28 to TRBJ1-2, with D possibly being TRBD1 (5 bases). Trimming took 2 bases from V and 3 from J, leaving 7 bases between them. Germline CDR1 reads MDHEN; CDR2 reads SYDVKM. The CDR3 covers 13 residues.

The gene calls are TRBV7-8 and TRBJ1-2; D is unclear. V dropped 4 bases and J dropped 4 bases, with 13 bases sitting between them. The CDR3 is 14 residues long. Looked up from germline, CDR1 is SGHVS and CDR2 is FQNEAQ. The DNA of the CDR3 is TGTGCCAGCAGCTCACAAACAGCCTCCTATGGCTACACCTTC. Amino acids: CASSSQTASYGYTF.

V and J are TRBV11-2 and TRBJ1-5; 7 bases are shared with TRBD1. The CDR3 length is 16 residues. V gave up 1 base and J gave up 3 bases; unmatched junction bases: 6. CDR1 is SGHAT, CDR2 FQNNGV, per germline. CDR3 loop: CASSLAGTAYNQPQHF. CDR3 DNA: TGTGCCAGCAGCTTAGCTGGGACAGCTTACAATCAGCCCCAGCATTTT. Variable domain in full (rest from reference TRBV11-2 and TRBJ1-5): EAGVAQSPRYKIIEKRQSVAFWCNPISGHATLYWYQQILGQGPKLLIQFQNNGVVDDSQLPKDRFSAERLKGVDSTLKIQPAKLEDSAVYLCASSLAGTAYNQPQHFGDGTRLSIL.

The chain couples TRBV18 to TRBJ2-1, with 14 bases aligning to TRBD2. Trimming removed 2 bases from V and 10 bases from J; junction bases left unmatched: 19. The germline V gene has CDR1 KGHSH and CDR2 LQKENI. The CDR3 length is 20 residues. The CDR3 reads CASSPRSRTSGRHRLGEQFF. As DNA, the CDR3 is TGTGCCAGCTCACCAAGATCCCGGACTAGCGGGAGGCACCGACTGGGGGAGCAGTTCTTC.

The chain combines TRBV5-1 with TRBJ2-5; D uncertain. CDR1 is SGHRS and CDR2 is YFSETQ in the germline V gene. V was trimmed by 3 bases and J by 5 bases, leaving 14 bases between them. CDR3 size: 14 residues. CDR3 sequence (DNA): TGCGCCAGCAGCTACTCAGGTTTGCAGGAGACCCAGTACTTC. Amino acid sequence: CASSYSGLQETQYF. The whole variable domain, remainder taken from reference TRBV5-1 and TRBJ2-5, is KAGVTQTPRYLIKTRGQQVTLSCSPISGHRSVSWYQQTPGQGLQFLFEYFSETQRNKGNFPGRFSGRQFSNSRSEMNVSTLELGDSALYLCASSYSGLQETQYFGPGTRLLVL.

CDR3 DNA: TGTGCCAGCAGCGGTCCGGGGGGAGGAGGTGGCACAGATACGCAGTATTTT. Its protein product is CASSGPGGGGGTDTQYF. The chain has TRBV5-4 and TRBJ2-3; 7 positions match TRBD2. The germline V gene encodes CDR1 SGHNT and CDR2 YYREEE (reference sequence). The CDR3 consists of 17 residues. After removal of 4 bases from V and 1 base from J, the junction contained 12 bases not matched to a gene.

The chain carries TRBV29-1 and TRBJ2-5; unclear D gene. Looked up from germline, CDR1 is SQVTM and CDR2 is ANQGSEA. CDR3 size: 11 residues. The germline V and J ends were trimmed by 4 bases and 2 bases, with 5 bases remaining between them. This CDR3 reads CSVARQETQYF. CDR3 in DNA: TGCAGCGTTGCTAGGCAAGAGACCCAGTACTTC.

This chain connects TRBV11-3 to TRBJ1-1; 7 nucleotides align to TRBD1. Trimming removed 5 bases from V and 3 bases from J; junction bases left unmatched: 3. The germline V gene has CDR1 SGHNT and CDR2 YENEEA. The CDR3 length is 13 residues. CDR3: CASSADRYTEAFF. DNA of the CDR3: TGTGCCAGCAGCGCGGACAGGTACACTGAAGCTTTCTTT.

The chain joins TRBV28 to TRBJ1-3; 8 positions agree with TRBD1. The CDR3 totals 14 residues. The J segment lost 3 bases and the V segment lost 5 bases, leaving 3 bases of the junction unmatched. Germline V gene sequence: CDR1 MDHEN, CDR2 SYDVKM. The CDR3 DNA follows: TGTGCCAGCAGTGACAGGGGTTATGGAAACACCATATATTTT. It is translated as CASSDRGYGNTIYF.

The rearrangement uses TRBV28 and TRBJ1-2, with TRBD1 as a possible D gene (5 bases). The germline V gene encodes CDR1 MDHEN and CDR2 SYDVKM. This CDR3 has 13 amino acids. V shed 2 bases and J shed 2 bases, with 6 bases lying between them. The CDR3 sequence: CASSLGGNYGYTF. DNA for the CDR3: TGTGCCAGCAGTTTAGGGGGGAACTATGGCTACACCTTC.

For the CDR3, the DNA is TGCGCCAGCAGCCAAGATGCAGCGGGGGGGGCTGAGCAGTTCTTC. It encodes CASSQDAAGGAEQFF. The chain employs TRBV4-3 and TRBJ2-1; 10 bases map to TRBD2. The CDR3 loop spans 15 amino acids. Looked up from germline, CDR1 is LGHNA and CDR2 is YSLEER. J lost 9 bases, V lost 0 bases, and 5 bases had no gene match.

The chain recombines TRBV30 with TRBJ2-7; the match to TRBD1 covers 8 bases. From germline, CDR1 is GTSNPN and CDR2 SVGIG (reference sequence). This CDR3 region has 12 residues. After removal of 8 bases from V and 3 bases from J, the junction contained 6 bases not matched to a gene. CDR3 sequence reads: CALGQGNYEQYF. In DNA form, the CDR3 reads TGTGCCCTCGGACAGGGCAACTACGAGCAGTACTTC.

V is TRBV23-1 and J is TRBJ1-4, with D unresolved. TRBV23-1 falls under the ORF class, with uncertain function. V was shortened by 2 bases and J by 4 bases, with 17 bases between the two germline ends. There are 17 residues in the CDR3. The CDR3 spells CASSQPQTRPGNEKLFF. CDR3 nucleotide sequence: TGCGCCAGCAGTCAACCCCAAACGCGCCCAGGTAATGAAAAACTGTTTTTT.

The chain uses TRBV25-1 and TRBJ2-3, with a possible D match to TRBD2 (6 bases). Per the germline V gene, CDR1 is MGHDK and CDR2 is SYGVNS. The CDR3 is made up of 15 amino acids. The germline V and J ends were trimmed by 3 bases and 2 bases, with 12 bases remaining between them. The chain's CDR3 is CASSELDYLTDTQYF. CDR3 bases: TGTGCCAGCAGTGAGTTGGACTACCTCACAGATACGCAGTATTTT. The complete variable domain, with remaining parts taken from reference TRBV25-1 and TRBJ2-3, reads EADIYQTPRYLVIGTGKKITLECSQTMGHDKMYWYQQDPGMELHLIHYSYGVNSTEKGDLSSESTVSRIRTEHFPLTLESARPSHTSQYLCASSELDYLTDTQYFGPGTRLTVL.

The chain combines TRBV5-1 with TRBJ2-7; 7 bases agree with TRBD2. Trimming cost V 0 bases and J 6 bases; bases outside gene matches: 6. CDR1 is SGHRS and CDR2 is YFSETQ in the germline V gene. CDR3 length: 14 residues. In DNA form, the CDR3 reads TGCGCCAGCAGCTTGGATCTAGCGGCGGGCGAGCAGTACTTC. Its protein product is CASSLDLAAGEQYF.